This TCR beta chain was captured in a study of CD8+CD57+ T cells in acquired aplastic anemia. Per germline, CDR1 PRHDT and CDR2 FYEKMQ (reference sequence). V lost 4 bases, J lost 4 bases, and 5 bases stayed unmatched. This CDR3 contains 16 residues. Genomic DNA served as template for TCR beta VDJ and CDR3 profiling. TCRdb re-called the reads with MiXCR, one entry per CDR3 protein. The repertoire holds 150,000 to 180,000 distinct CDR3 sequences, with about 52% as singletons. At least ten counts were recorded for this clonotype. CD8+CD57+ cell expansion had been shown by flow cytometry in patients chosen for sequencing. At blood sampling, none of the patients had yet received therapy.

This chain connects TRBV13 to TRBJ2-1; 12 bases map to TRBD2. What was sequenced was sorted CD4+, CD8+, or CD8+CD57+ T cells (not recorded which) from PBMCs. The receptor was derived from a human donor with aplastic anemia. CDR3 amino acids: CASSSLAGGQYNEQFF. The CDR3 coding sequence is TGTGCCAGCAGCTCCCTAGCGGGGGGGCAGTACAATGAGCAGTTCTTC. The complete variable domain, with remaining parts taken from reference TRBV13 and TRBJ2-1, reads AAGVIQSPRHLIKEKRETATLKCYPIPRHDTVYWYQQGPGQDPQFLISFYEKMQSDKGSIPDRFSAQQFSDYHSELNMSSLELGDSALYFCASSSLAGGQYNEQFFGPGTRLTVL.